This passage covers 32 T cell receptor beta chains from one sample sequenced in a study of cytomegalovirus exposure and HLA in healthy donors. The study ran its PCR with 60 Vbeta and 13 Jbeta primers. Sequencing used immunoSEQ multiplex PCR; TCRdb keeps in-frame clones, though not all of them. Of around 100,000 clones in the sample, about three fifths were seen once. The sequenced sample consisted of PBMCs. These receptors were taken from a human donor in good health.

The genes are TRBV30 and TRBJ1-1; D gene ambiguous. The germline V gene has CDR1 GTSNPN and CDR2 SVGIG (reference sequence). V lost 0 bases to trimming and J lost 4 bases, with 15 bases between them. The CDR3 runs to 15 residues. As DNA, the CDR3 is TGTGCCTGGAGTGTAGAGGGTCGGGCGGGCACTGAAGCTTTCTTT. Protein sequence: CAWSVEGRAGTEAFF.

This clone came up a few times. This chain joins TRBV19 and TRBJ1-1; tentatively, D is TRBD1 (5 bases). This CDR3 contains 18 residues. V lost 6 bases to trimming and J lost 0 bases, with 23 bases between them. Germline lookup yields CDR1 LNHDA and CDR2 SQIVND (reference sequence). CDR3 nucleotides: TGTGCCAGTAGCGCTCTGGGGGGACTTCTCCTAATGAACACTGAAGCTTTCTTT. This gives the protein CASSALGGLLLMNTEAFF. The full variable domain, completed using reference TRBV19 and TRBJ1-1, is DGGITQSPKYLFRKEGQNVTLSCEQNLNHDAMYWYRQDPGQGLRLIYYSQIVNDFQKGDIAEGYSVSREKKESFPLTVTSAQKNPTAFYLCASSALGGLLLMNTEAFFGQGTRLTVV.

The CDR3 coding sequence is TGTGCCAGCCAAAAACAGGGGACAGATACGCAGTATTTT. This sequence encodes CASQKQGTDTQYF. The chain joins TRBV6-6 to TRBJ2-3, with 7 bases matching TRBD1. The CDR3 is 13 residues long. In germline, CDR1 is MNHNY, CDR2 SVGAGI (reference sequence). With 8 bases clipped from V and 3 bases from J, the junction kept 5 bases outside the gene matches.

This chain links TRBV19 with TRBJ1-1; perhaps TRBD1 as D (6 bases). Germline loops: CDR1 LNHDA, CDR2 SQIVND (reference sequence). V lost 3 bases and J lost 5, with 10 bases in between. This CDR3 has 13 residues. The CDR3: CASSMGAWTEAFF. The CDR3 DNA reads TGTGCCAGTAGTATGGGGGCCTGGACTGAAGCTTTCTTT.

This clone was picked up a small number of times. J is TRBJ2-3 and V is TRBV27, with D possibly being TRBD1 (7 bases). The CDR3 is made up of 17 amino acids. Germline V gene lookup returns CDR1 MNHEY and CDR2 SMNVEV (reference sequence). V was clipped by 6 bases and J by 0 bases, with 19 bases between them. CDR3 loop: CASSWGVGQLSTDTQYF. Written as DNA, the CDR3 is TGTGCCAGCAGCTGGGGGGTGGGACAGCTCAGCACAGATACGCAGTATTTT.

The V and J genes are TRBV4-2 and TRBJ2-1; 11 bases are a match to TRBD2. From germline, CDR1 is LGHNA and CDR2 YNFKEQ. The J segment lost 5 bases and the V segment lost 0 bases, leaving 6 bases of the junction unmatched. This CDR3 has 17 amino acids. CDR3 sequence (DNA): TGTGCCAGCAGCCAAGAGAGAGGGACTAGCGGAGACAATGAGCAGTTCTTC. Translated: CASSQERGTSGDNEQFF.

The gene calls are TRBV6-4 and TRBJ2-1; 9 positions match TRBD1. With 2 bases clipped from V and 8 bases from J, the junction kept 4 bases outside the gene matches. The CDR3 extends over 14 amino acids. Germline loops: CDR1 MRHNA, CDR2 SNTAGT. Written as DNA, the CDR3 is TGTGCCAGCAGTGACCTGGGACAGGGCTATGAGCAGTTCTTC. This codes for CASSDLGQGYEQFF.

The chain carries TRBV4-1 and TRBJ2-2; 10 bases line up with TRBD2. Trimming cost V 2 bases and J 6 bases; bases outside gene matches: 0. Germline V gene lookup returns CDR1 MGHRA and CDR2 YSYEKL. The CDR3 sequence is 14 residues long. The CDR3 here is CASSQLAGAGELFF. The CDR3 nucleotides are TGCGCCAGCAGCCAACTAGCGGGAGCCGGGGAGCTGTTTTTT.

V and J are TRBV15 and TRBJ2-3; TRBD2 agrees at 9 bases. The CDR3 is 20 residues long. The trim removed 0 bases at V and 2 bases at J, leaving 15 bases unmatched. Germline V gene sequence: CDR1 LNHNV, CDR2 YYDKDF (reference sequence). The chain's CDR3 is CATSRDTGLAGRGSTDTQYF. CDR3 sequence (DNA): TGTGCCACCAGCAGAGATACCGGGCTAGCGGGGAGGGGCTCCACAGATACGCAGTATTTT.

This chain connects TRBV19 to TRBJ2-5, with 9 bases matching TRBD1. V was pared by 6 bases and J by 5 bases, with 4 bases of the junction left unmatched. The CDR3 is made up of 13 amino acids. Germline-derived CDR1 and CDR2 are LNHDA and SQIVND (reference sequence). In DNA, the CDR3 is TGTGCCAGTAGGGACAGGGGAGTTGAGACCCAGTACTTC. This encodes CASRDRGVETQYF. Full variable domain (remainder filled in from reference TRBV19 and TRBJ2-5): DGGITQSPKYLFRKEGQNVTLSCEQNLNHDAMYWYRQDPGQGLRLIYYSQIVNDFQKGDIAEGYSVSREKKESFPLTVTSAQKNPTAFYLCASRDRGVETQYFGPGTRLLVL.

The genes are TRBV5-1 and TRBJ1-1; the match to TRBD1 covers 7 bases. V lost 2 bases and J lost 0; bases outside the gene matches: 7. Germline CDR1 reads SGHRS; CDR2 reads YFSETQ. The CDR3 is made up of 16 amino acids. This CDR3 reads CASSFTGQQMNTEAFF. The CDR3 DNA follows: TGCGCCAGCAGCTTTACGGGACAGCAGATGAACACTGAAGCTTTCTTT.

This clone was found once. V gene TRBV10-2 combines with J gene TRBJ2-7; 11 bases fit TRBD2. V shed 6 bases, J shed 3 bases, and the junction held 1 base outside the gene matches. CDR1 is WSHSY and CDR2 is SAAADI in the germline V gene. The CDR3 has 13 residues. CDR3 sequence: CASRLAGDYEQYF. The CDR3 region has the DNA TGCGCCAGCAGACTAGCGGGAGACTACGAGCAGTACTTC.

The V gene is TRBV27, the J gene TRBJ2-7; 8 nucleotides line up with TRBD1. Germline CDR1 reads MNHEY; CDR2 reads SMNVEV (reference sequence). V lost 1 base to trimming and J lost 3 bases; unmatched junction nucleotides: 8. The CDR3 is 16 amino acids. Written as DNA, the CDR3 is TGTGCCAGCAGTTTATTTATTAGCAGGGGGCTCTACGAGCAGTACTTC. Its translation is CASSLFISRGLYEQYF.

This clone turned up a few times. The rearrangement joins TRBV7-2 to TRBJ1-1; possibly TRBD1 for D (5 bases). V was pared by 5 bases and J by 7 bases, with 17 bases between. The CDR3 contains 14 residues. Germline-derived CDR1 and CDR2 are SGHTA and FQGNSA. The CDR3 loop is CASSPSSRVGEAFF. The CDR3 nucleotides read TGTGCCAGCAGCCCCTCAAGCAGGGTGGGTGAAGCTTTCTTT.

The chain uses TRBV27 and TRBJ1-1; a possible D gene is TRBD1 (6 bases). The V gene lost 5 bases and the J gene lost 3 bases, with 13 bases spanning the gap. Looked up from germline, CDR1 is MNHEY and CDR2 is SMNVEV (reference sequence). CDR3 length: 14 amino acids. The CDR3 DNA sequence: TGTGCCAGCAGTAGGGGGGGGGTATACACTGAAGCTTTCTTT. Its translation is CASSRGGVYTEAFF.

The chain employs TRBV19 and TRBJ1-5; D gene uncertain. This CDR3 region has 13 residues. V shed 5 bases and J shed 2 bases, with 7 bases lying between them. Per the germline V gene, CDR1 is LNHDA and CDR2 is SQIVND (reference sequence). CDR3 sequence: CASSAEGNQPQHF. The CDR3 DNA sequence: TGTGCCAGTAGTGCAGAGGGCAATCAGCCCCAGCATTTT.

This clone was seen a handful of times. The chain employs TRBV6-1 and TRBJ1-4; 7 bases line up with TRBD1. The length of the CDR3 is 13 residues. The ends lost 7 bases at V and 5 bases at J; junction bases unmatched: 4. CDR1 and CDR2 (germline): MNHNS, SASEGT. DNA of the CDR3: TGTGCCAGCATCGGGACAGCAAATGAAAAACTGTTTTTT. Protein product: CASIGTANEKLFF.

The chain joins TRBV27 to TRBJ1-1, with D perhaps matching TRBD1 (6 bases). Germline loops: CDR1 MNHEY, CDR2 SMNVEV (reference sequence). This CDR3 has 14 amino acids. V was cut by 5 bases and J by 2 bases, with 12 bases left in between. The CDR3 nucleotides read TGTGCCAGCAGTCCCCTGGACAGAAACACTGAAGCTTTCTTT. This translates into CASSPLDRNTEAFF.

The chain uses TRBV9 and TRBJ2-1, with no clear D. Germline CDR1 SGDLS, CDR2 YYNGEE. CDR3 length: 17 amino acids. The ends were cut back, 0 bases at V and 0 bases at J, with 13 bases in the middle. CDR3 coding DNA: TGTGCCAGCAGCGTAGATGCCACCACCAGCTCCTACAATGAGCAGTTCTTC. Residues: CASSVDATTSSYNEQFF.

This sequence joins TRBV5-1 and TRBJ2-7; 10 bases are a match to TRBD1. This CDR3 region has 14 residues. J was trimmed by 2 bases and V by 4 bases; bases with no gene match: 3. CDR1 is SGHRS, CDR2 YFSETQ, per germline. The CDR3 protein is CASSPGQGPYEQYF. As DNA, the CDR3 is TGCGCCAGCAGCCCGGGACAGGGGCCCTACGAGCAGTACTTC.

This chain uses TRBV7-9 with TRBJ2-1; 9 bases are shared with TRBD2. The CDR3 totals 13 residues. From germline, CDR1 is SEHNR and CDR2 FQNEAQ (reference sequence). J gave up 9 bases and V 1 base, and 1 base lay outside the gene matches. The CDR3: CASSLGLAVEQFF. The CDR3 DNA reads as TGTGCCAGCAGCTTAGGACTAGCGGTTGAGCAGTTCTTC.

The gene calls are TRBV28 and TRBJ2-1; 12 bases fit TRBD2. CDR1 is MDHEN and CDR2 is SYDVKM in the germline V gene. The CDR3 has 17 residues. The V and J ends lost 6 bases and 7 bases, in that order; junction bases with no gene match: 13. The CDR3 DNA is TGTGCCAGCAGGAACAGTCAACTAGCGGGAGGCGGGAATGAGCAGTTCTTC. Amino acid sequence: CASRNSQLAGGGNEQFF.

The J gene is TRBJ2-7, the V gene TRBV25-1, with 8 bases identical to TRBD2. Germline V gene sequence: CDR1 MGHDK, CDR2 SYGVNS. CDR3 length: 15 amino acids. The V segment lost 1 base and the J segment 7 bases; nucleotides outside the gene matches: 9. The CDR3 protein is CASSESGWGTREQYF. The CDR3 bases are TGTGCCAGCAGTGAATCAGGTTGGGGGACTAGGGAGCAGTACTTC.

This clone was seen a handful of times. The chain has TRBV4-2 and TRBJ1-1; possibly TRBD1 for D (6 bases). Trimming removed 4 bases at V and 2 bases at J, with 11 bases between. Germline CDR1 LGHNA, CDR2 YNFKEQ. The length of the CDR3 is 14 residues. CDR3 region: CASSLGTRNTEAFF. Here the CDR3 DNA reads TGTGCCAGCAGCCTGGGGACACGAAACACTGAAGCTTTCTTT.

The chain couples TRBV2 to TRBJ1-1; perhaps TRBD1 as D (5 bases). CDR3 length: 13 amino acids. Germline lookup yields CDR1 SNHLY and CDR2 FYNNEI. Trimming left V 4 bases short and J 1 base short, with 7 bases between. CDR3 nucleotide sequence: TGTGCCAGCAGTGGCAGGGCGAACACTGAAGCTTTCTTT. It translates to CASSGRANTEAFF.

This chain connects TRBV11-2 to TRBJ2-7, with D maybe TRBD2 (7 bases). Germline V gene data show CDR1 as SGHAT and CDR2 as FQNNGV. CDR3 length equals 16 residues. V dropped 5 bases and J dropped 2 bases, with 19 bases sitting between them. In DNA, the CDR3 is TGTGCCAGCAGCCCGCATGGGGGGGCTGGGGCCTACGAGCAGTACTTC. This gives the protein CASSPHGGAGAYEQYF.

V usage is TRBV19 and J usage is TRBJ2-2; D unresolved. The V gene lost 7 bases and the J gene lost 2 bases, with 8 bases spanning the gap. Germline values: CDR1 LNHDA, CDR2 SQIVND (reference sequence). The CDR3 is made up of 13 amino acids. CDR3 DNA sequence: TGTGCCAGTAACAGTTTCAACACCGGGGAGCTGTTTTTT. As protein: CASNSFNTGELFF.

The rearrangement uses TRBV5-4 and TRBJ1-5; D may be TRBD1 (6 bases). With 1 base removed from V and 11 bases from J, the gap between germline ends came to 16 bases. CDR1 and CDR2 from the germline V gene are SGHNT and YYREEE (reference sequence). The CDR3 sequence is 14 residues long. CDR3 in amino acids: CASSLTQGGESQHF. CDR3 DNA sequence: TGTGCCAGCAGCTTGACACAGGGCGGTGAATCCCAGCATTTT.

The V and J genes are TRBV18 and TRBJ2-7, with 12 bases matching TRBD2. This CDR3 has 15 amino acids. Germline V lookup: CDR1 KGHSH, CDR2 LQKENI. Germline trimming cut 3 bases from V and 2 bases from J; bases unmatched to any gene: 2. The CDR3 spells CASSPPSGRAYEQYF. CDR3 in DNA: TGTGCCAGCTCACCCCCTAGCGGGAGGGCCTACGAGCAGTACTTC.

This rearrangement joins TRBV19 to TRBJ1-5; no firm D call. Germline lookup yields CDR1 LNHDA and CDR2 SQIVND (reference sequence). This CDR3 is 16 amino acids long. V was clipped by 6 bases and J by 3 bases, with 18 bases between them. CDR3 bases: TGTGCCAGTAGCATAAAATCGGGAAAAAACAATCAGCCCCAGCATTTT. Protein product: CASSIKSGKNNQPQHF.

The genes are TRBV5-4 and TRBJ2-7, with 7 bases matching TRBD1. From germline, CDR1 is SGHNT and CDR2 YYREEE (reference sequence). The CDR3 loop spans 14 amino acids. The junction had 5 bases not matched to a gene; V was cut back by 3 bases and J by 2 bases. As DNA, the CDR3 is TGTGCCAGCAGCTCCTACAGGGGCCCCTACGAGCAGTACTTC. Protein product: CASSSYRGPYEQYF.

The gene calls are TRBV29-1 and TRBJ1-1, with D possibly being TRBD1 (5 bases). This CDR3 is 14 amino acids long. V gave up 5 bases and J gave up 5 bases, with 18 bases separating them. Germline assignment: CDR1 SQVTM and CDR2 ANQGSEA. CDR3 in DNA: TGCAGCGTTTACACTTCAGGGAAGGGAACTGAAGCTTTCTTT. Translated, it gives CSVYTSGKGTEAFF.